This is a list of T cell receptor beta chains from one sample in a study of radiotherapy plus CTLA-4 blockade in lung cancer. TCRdb's copy holds only in-frame clones and misses some; the assay was immunoSEQ multiplex PCR. This table holds 35,000 to 45,000 clones, less than 75% found once. The sequenced sample was peripheral blood, obtained from a patient treated with radiotherapy plus ipilimumab. The receptor set was obtained from a human donor with non-small cell lung cancer who had a partial response to radiotherapy plus ipilimumab. CDR3s include the opening cysteine and the closing phenylalanine or tryptophan.

cdr3_aa,j_call,cdr3_length,v_call
CASSLTKTGYSNQPQHF,TRBJ1-5,17,TRBV7-2
CASSLAGTANTEAFF,TRBJ1-1,15,TRBV5-1
CASSNVAGPTQKNIQYF,TRBJ2-4,17,TRBV19
CASSFYQGAQRPTQYF,TRBJ2-5,16,TRBV5-6
CASSSTGTGANVLTF,TRBJ2-6,15,TRBV7-3
CASSRPDNLEAFF,TRBJ1-1,13,TRBV18
CASSVQGGTETQYF,TRBJ2-5,14,TRBV7-9
CASSLHPGGAGNTIYF,TRBJ1-3,16,TRBV7-3
CASSSGGGDYGYTF,TRBJ1-2,14,TRBV5-1
CASRGALSGANVLTF,TRBJ2-6,15,TRBV6-5
CASSPRSGRGTDTQYF,TRBJ2-3,16,TRBV18
CASSLWGDTEAFF,TRBJ1-1,13,TRBV11-2
CASSPGQGSYNSPLHF,TRBJ1-6,16,TRBV7-8
CSASGGYSTDTQYF,TRBJ2-3,14,TRBV29-1
CATSREPGQGAGGNQPQHF,TRBJ1-5,19,TRBV15
CASSDFRVEQFF,TRBJ2-1,12,TRBV6-4
CASSGTSFPGELFF,TRBJ2-2,14,TRBV2
CASSVATGGNYGYTF,TRBJ1-2,15,TRBV9
CASRRDGSYNSPLHF,TRBJ1-6,15,TRBV19
CASNPSGGSSYEQYF,TRBJ2-7,15,TRBV7-2
CASSLEERERETQYF,TRBJ2-5,15,TRBV5-1
CASSLGAGQTNTGELFF,TRBJ2-2,17,TRBV5-1
CASSLSTGNTEAFF,TRBJ1-1,14,TRBV27
CSAAPSGRGTGELFF,TRBJ2-2,15,TRBV29-1
CASSLRPRNSPLHF,TRBJ1-6,14,TRBV7-3
CASSARDRGREAFF,TRBJ1-1,14,TRBV7-9
CASSLLAQGDEQYF,TRBJ2-7,14,TRBV18
CASSVEAGTSGRRSYEQYF,-,19,TRBV9
CASSLAGAVQYF,TRBJ2-7,12,TRBV7-8
CASRRFGNTEAFF,TRBJ1-1,13,TRBV6-1
CASSVGTGSNYGYTF,TRBJ1-2,15,TRBV19
CASSFLAGNEQFF,TRBJ2-1,13,TRBV7-9
CASSVSADSHYGYTF,TRBJ1-2,15,TRBV9
CAGGARTYEQYF,TRBJ2-7,12,TRBV30
CASTTGLAGHEQFF,TRBJ2-1,14,TRBV5-1
CASSYSLGVLETQYF,TRBJ2-5,15,TRBV6-5
CASSAGQGVNTEAFF,TRBJ1-1,15,TRBV5-5
CAAFTGTGYDNEQFF,TRBJ2-1,15,TRBV6-1
CARSPASLRGFTF,TRBJ1-2,13,TRBV30
CASSVEAQVQISTDTQYF,TRBJ2-3,18,TRBV9
CASSQVPRGGTETQYF,TRBJ2-5,16,TRBV4-1
CASSLQETQYF,TRBJ2-5,11,TRBV18
CASSLSQTNTGELFF,TRBJ2-2,15,TRBV5-1
CASSSQGWGYNEQFF,TRBJ2-1,15,TRBV19
CASSLSGIPYEQYF,TRBJ2-7,14,TRBV7-9
CASSPGGASGNTIYF,TRBJ1-3,15,TRBV11-3
CASSLVGGANTGELFF,TRBJ2-2,16,TRBV7-2
CASSFAVGYGYTF,TRBJ1-2,13,TRBV5-5
CASSQEDVGTDTQYF,TRBJ2-3,15,TRBV4-2
CASSATGTGGNEQFF,TRBJ2-1,15,TRBV19
CASSDRDRGRNQPQHF,TRBJ1-5,16,TRBV6-1
CASSLAGLAGQSSYNEQFF,TRBJ2-1,19,TRBV5-1
CACGEGRGEKLFF,TRBJ1-4,13,TRBV30
CASRTIGGTQYF,TRBJ2-3,12,TRBV6-5
CASSNYDRDNEQFF,TRBJ2-1,14,TRBV7-8
CAISGQDLQASNEQFF,TRBJ2-1,16,TRBV10-3
CAGDERGRGTDTQYF,TRBJ2-3,15,TRBV6-5